These 28 T cell receptor beta chains were all obtained from the same sample, sequenced in a study of blood T cell repertoires in COVID-19. Sequencing was performed with immunoSEQ multiplex PCR; in TCRdb, only in-frame clones are kept and a portion is missing. The top ten hold 6.9% of the sample, which has 300,000 or so clones, approximately 90% seen once. Specimen: peripheral blood. Receptors were obtained from a woman aged 25 to 45 who had recovered from COVID-19.

The chain employs TRBV18 and TRBJ2-3, with a tentative D call TRBD2 (5 bases). The V gene lost 4 bases and the J gene lost 2 bases, with 19 bases spanning the gap. The CDR3 runs 17 residues. From germline, CDR1 is KGHSH and CDR2 LQKENI. CDR3 amino acids: CASSRVGGSPLTDTQYF. In DNA, the CDR3 is TGTGCCAGCTCACGGGTGGGCGGGTCGCCCCTCACAGATACGCAGTATTTT.

The chain has TRBV11-2 and TRBJ1-2; D might be TRBD1 (5 bases). V shed 1 base and J shed 8 bases, with 26 bases lying between them. Looked up from germline, CDR1 is SGHAT and CDR2 is FQNNGV. This CDR3 is built from 18 residues. CDR3 sequence (DNA): TGTGCCAGCAGCTTAGTGGGGGGGAGGTTTGAATTTCTGCTGGGCTACACCTTC. As protein: CASSLVGGRFEFLLGYTF.

The V gene is TRBV2, the J gene TRBJ1-2; D gene uncertain. The V end was cut by 6 bases, the J end by 2 bases, with 7 bases between. This CDR3 has 12 residues. Germline loops: CDR1 SNHLY, CDR2 FYNNEI. CDR3 loop: CASRAANYGYTF. The CDR3 region has the DNA TGTGCCAGCAGGGCCGCAAACTATGGCTACACCTTC.

The chain is built from TRBV5-8 and TRBJ1-1; maybe TRBD1 (6 bases). Germline V lookup: CDR1 SGHTS, CDR2 YDEGEE. The CDR3 has 13 amino acids. With 2 bases removed from V and 4 bases from J, the gap between germline ends came to 9 bases. This CDR3 reads CASSFRGVTEAFF. CDR3 sequence (DNA): TGTGCCAGCAGCTTCAGGGGTGTCACTGAAGCTTTCTTT.

The gene calls are TRBV28 and TRBJ2-7, with no clear D. The V gene lost 3 bases and the J gene lost 3 bases, with 12 bases spanning the gap. This CDR3 contains 14 residues. CDR1 is MDHEN, CDR2 SYDVKM, per germline. The CDR3 spells CASSFSHAGYEQYF. The CDR3 region has the DNA TGTGCCAGCAGTTTTTCGCACGCAGGCTACGAGCAGTACTTC.

With regard to this clone: Other DNA sequences in the same sample also yield this CDR3. The chain carries TRBV9 and TRBJ1-2; 7 bases fit TRBD1. The CDR3 covers 14 residues. Germline V CDR1 and CDR2: SGDLS, YYNGEE. V trimming: 1 base; J trimming: 2 bases; junction bases outside the gene matches: 2. For the CDR3, the DNA is TGTGCCAGCAGCGTAACAGGGGTAAACTATGGCTACACCTTC. Protein: CASSVTGVNYGYTF.

This chain connects TRBV4-2 to TRBJ2-2; 8 bases match TRBD2. This CDR3 region has 19 residues. V lost 2 bases, J lost 2 bases, and 13 bases stayed unmatched. Germline CDR1 LGHNA, CDR2 YNFKEQ. Written as DNA, the CDR3 is TGTGCCAGCAGCCAAAATGGGCTCGGGGGGGCCTTAAACACCGGGGAGCTGTTTTTT. Its translation: CASSQNGLGGALNTGELFF.

This rearrangement joins TRBV11-2 to TRBJ2-5; D is unclear. V dropped 5 bases and J dropped 4 bases, with 20 bases sitting between them. This CDR3 comprises 16 residues. Germline-derived CDR1 and CDR2 are SGHAT and FQNNGV. DNA for the CDR3: TGTGCCAGCAGCCAGCCATACAGCCCAAAGAGAGAGACCCAGTACTTC. It specifies CASSQPYSPKRETQYF.

The chain has TRBV5-1 and TRBJ2-5, with TRBD1 matching 7 bases. CDR3 length equals 12 residues. Germline V gives CDR1 SGHRS, CDR2 YFSETQ. Germline trimming cut 7 bases from V and 5 bases from J; bases unmatched to any gene: 5. DNA of the CDR3: TGCGCCAGCGGGGAGACAGGGGAGACCCAGTACTTC. Translation: CASGETGETQYF.

The rearrangement joins TRBV27 to TRBJ2-2; D uncertain. The CDR3 is 14 amino acids. The ends were cut back, 3 bases at V and 3 bases at J, with 8 bases in the middle. Germline V gives CDR1 MNHEY, CDR2 SMNVEV (reference sequence). The CDR3 region is CASSFSLYTGELFF. CDR3 in DNA: TGTGCCAGCAGTTTTTCTCTATACACCGGGGAGCTGTTTTTT.

V and J are TRBV18 and TRBJ2-7; TRBD1 aligns across 8 bases. This CDR3 contains 16 residues. Germline-derived CDR1 and CDR2 are KGHSH and LQKENI. With 5 bases clipped from V and 5 bases from J, the junction kept 14 bases outside the gene matches. Written as DNA, the CDR3 is TGTGCCAGCTCAACCGGGATTTCTGGACAGGGCGACGAGCAGTACTTC. This sequence encodes CASSTGISGQGDEQYF.

V is TRBV19 and J is TRBJ1-1; D possibly corresponds to TRBD1 (5 bases). Germline V gives CDR1 LNHDA, CDR2 SQIVND (reference sequence). Trimming pared 5 bases from V and 5 bases from J, leaving 9 bases between. The CDR3 consists of 12 residues. The CDR3 protein is CASSHGGTEAFF. The CDR3 nucleotides are TGTGCCAGTAGTCATGGGGGGACTGAAGCTTTCTTT. The variable domain in full, with the rest retrieved from reference TRBV19 and TRBJ1-1, is DGGITQSPKYLFRKEGQNVTLSCEQNLNHDAMYWYRQDPGQGLRLIYYSQIVNDFQKGDIAEGYSVSREKKESFPLTVTSAQKNPTAFYLCASSHGGTEAFFGQGTRLTVV.

The chain uses TRBV6-4 and TRBJ2-6, with TRBD1 as a possible D gene (6 bases). Trimming cost V 3 bases and J 1 base, with 16 bases left between them. Germline-derived CDR1 and CDR2 are MRHNA and SNTAGT. This CDR3 contains 18 residues. The CDR3 region is CASSEEGGSSSGANVLTF. The DNA of the CDR3 is TGTGCCAGCAGTGAAGAAGGGGGTTCATCTTCTGGGGCCAACGTCCTGACTTTC.

The chain recombines TRBV4-2 with TRBJ2-1; D might be TRBD1 (5 bases). Germline V CDR1 and CDR2: LGHNA, YNFKEQ. The CDR3 spans 15 residues. V dropped 0 bases and J dropped 2 bases, with 8 bases sitting between them. The CDR3: CASSQDSGTYNEQFF. CDR3 nucleotides: TGTGCCAGCAGCCAAGATTCAGGGACCTACAATGAGCAGTTCTTC.

The chain combines TRBV6-5 with TRBJ1-2, with 7 bases lining up with TRBD1. There are 12 residues in the CDR3. V gave up 4 bases and J gave up 8 bases; unmatched junction bases: 4. Germline V lookup: CDR1 MNHEY, CDR2 SVGAGI. CDR3 DNA sequence: TGTGCCAGCAGTTTAACAGGGGACGGCTACACCTTC. Translation gives CASSLTGDGYTF.

V and J are TRBV2 and TRBJ1-1; TRBD1 matches at 9 bases. Trimming took 3 bases from V and 4 from J; bases not matched to a gene: 3. The CDR3 length is 14 residues. Germline V CDR1 and CDR2: SNHLY, FYNNEI. CDR3 nucleotide sequence: TGTGCCAGCAGTGAGGGGACAGGGCCCACTGAAGCTTTCTTT. It encodes CASSEGTGPTEAFF.

The genes are TRBV4-1 and TRBJ1-2, with 7 nucleotides matching TRBD1. The J segment lost 4 bases and the V segment lost 1 base, leaving 6 bases of the junction unmatched. This CDR3 comprises 15 residues. Germline V gene sequence: CDR1 MGHRA, CDR2 YSYEKL. Here the CDR3 reads CASSQVGQRGYGYTF. DNA of the CDR3: TGCGCCAGCAGCCAAGTGGGACAGAGGGGCTATGGCTACACCTTC.

The rearrangement links TRBV11-2 to TRBJ1-3, with TRBD1 matching over 8 bases. The germline CDR1 and CDR2 sequences are SGHAT and FQNNGV. The trim removed 4 bases at V and 1 base at J, leaving 6 bases unmatched. The CDR3 is made up of 16 amino acids. CDR3 in DNA: TGTGCCAGCAGCTCAAAAGGACAGGGTTCTGGAAACACCATATATTTT. Translating it yields CASSSKGQGSGNTIYF. Full variable domain (rest looked up from reference TRBV11-2 and TRBJ1-3): EAGVAQSPRYKIIEKRQSVAFWCNPISGHATLYWYQQILGQGPKLLIQFQNNGVVDDSQLPKDRFSAERLKGVDSTLKIQPAKLEDSAVYLCASSSKGQGSGNTIYFGEGSWLTVV.

This chain connects TRBV7-2 to TRBJ1-4; no firm D call. The ends were cut back, 5 bases at V and 8 bases at J, with 9 bases in the middle. The length of the CDR3 is 12 residues. Germline assignment: CDR1 SGHTA and CDR2 FQGNSA. The CDR3, as DNA: TGTGCCAGCAGCCTCTCGGGGGAAAAACTGTTTTTT. Residues: CASSLSGEKLFF.

V gene TRBV7-2 combines with J gene TRBJ2-7; 12 positions agree with TRBD1. The junction had 11 bases not matched to a gene; V was cut back by 5 bases and J by 0 bases. CDR3 length equals 18 residues. Germline values: CDR1 SGHTA, CDR2 FQGNSA. The CDR3 reads CASSDRDRGLGVSYEQYF. The CDR3 nucleotides are TGTGCCAGCAGCGACCGGGACAGGGGGCTAGGAGTCTCCTACGAGCAGTACTTC.

The chain combines TRBV5-6 with TRBJ1-2, with TRBD1 matching over 7 bases. CDR3 length: 13 residues. In germline, CDR1 is SGHDT, CDR2 YYEEEE. The ends lost 4 bases at V and 6 bases at J; junction bases unmatched: 6. The CDR3 here is CASSAGTDHGYTF. CDR3 nucleotide sequence: TGTGCCAGCAGCGCCGGGACAGATCATGGCTACACCTTC. Variable domain in full (rest from reference TRBV5-6 and TRBJ1-2): DAGVTQSPTHLIKTRGQQVTLRCSPKSGHDTVSWYQQALGQGPQFIFQYYEEEERQRGNFPDRFSGHQFPNYSSELNVNALLLGDSALYLCASSAGTDHGYTFGSGTRLTVV.

The rearrangement links TRBV5-1 to TRBJ1-4, with D possibly TRBD1 on 5 matching bases. Germline V gene data show CDR1 as SGHRS and CDR2 as YFSETQ. This CDR3 contains 16 residues. The V end lost 0 bases, the J end lost 5 bases, and 14 bases lay between the germline ends. The CDR3 protein is CASSLAPQGGNEKLFF. The CDR3 DNA reads TGCGCCAGCAGCTTGGCGCCGCAGGGTGGGAATGAAAAACTGTTTTTT.

This rearrangement joins TRBV24-1 to TRBJ2-3; D is unclear. Germline V gives CDR1 KGHDR, CDR2 SFDVKD. The CDR3 spans 13 residues. Trimming took 4 bases from V and 3 from J, leaving 7 bases between them. In nucleotides, the CDR3 is TGTGCCACCAGTGACCTACTGACAGATACGCAGTATTTT. Translating gives CATSDLLTDTQYF.

The J gene is TRBJ2-4, the V gene TRBV28; D is ambiguous. Germline CDR1 is MDHEN and CDR2 is SYDVKM. The V end lost 5 bases, the J end lost 0 bases, and 8 bases lay between the germline ends. The CDR3 contains 14 residues. This CDR3 is CASSQQLAKNIQYF. As DNA, the CDR3 is TGTGCCAGCAGTCAACAGCTAGCCAAAAACATTCAGTACTTC. The full variable domain, its missing parts supplied by reference TRBV28 and TRBJ2-4, is DVKVTQSSRYLVKRTGEKVFLECVQDMDHENMFWYRQDPGLGLRLIYFSYDVKMKEKGDIPEGYSVSREKKERFSLILESASTNQTSMYLCASSQQLAKNIQYFGAGTRLSVL.

The chain employs TRBV5-1 and TRBJ2-7; 11 positions agree with TRBD1. Per the germline V gene, CDR1 is SGHRS and CDR2 is YFSETQ. The CDR3 has 14 amino acids. Germline trimming cut 3 bases from V and 3 bases from J; bases unmatched to any gene: 2. The CDR3 sequence is CASSWGQGVYEQYF. The CDR3, as DNA: TGCGCCAGCAGCTGGGGACAGGGGGTCTACGAGCAGTACTTC.

The chain couples TRBV7-2 to TRBJ2-7, with D possibly being TRBD1 (6 bases). In germline, CDR1 is SGHTA, CDR2 FQGNSA. V shed 4 bases and J shed 3 bases, with 19 bases lying between them. This CDR3 region has 16 residues. The CDR3 protein is CASSSPGVQLIYEQYF. For the CDR3, the DNA is TGTGCCAGCAGCTCCCCAGGGGTTCAACTCATCTACGAGCAGTACTTC.

The gene calls are TRBV5-6 and TRBJ2-1; 7 positions match TRBD2. Germline values: CDR1 SGHDT, CDR2 YYEEEE. V was pared by 0 bases and J by 14 bases, with 8 bases of the junction left unmatched. The CDR3 consists of 13 residues. Here the CDR3 reads CASSLGRRREKFF. The CDR3 DNA reads TGTGCCAGCAGCTTGGGGCGGCGGCGGGAGAAGTTCTTC.

This chain uses TRBV7-9 with TRBJ2-4; a possible D gene is TRBD2 (6 bases). Trimming left V 4 bases short and J 16 bases short, with 20 bases between. The V gene's germline CDR1 is SEHNR and CDR2 FQNEAQ (reference sequence). The CDR3 consists of 13 residues. CDR3 sequence: CASSYTTGDRIYF. CDR3 nucleotides: TGTGCCAGCAGCTATACTACGGGGGACCGGATCTACTTC.